This T cell receptor beta chain originates from a study of Graves' ophthalmopathy and Graves' hyperthyroidism. This CDR3 has 15 residues. Germline values: CDR1 MNHNY, CDR2 SVGAGI (reference sequence). Trimming removed 0 bases from V and 0 bases from J, with 8 bases in between. This clonotype was detected a few times. For donors with ophthalmopathy, the disease showed moderate-to-severe activity, reached CAS ≥3 and NOSPECS ≥4, and had lasted under 3 months. Among the exclusions were patients with other autoimmune diseases, uncontrolled infections, pregnancy or lactation. Scientists amplified the TCR beta CDR3 regions from RNA transcripts. The authors performed first-round RT-PCR with HTBI primers and then a second-round multiplex PCR. TCRdb used MiXCR to reprocess the multiplex PCR reads, holding one entry per CDR3 protein. This sample has 600,000 to 700,000 distinct CDR3 sequences; about 40% occur once, and the top ten carry 2.5% to 3.5%.

V and J are TRBV6-6 and TRBJ1-2; unclear D gene. The sequencing sample was made of peripheral blood. The clonotype was recovered from an adult man with Graves' ophthalmopathy. The CDR3 bases are TGTGCCAGCAGTTACTCGAGGTTCGCTAACTATGGCTACACCTTC. This translates into CASSYSRFANYGYTF.